A selection of T cell receptor beta chains follows, all from one sample in a study of T cell responses to AZD1222 COVID-19 vaccine. This table comes from immunoSEQ multiplex PCR, and its TCRdb copy is limited to in-frame clones, with some not included. The sample has approximately 150,000 clones; 85% to 95% are singletons. Source: peripheral blood, taken on day 0 of AZD1222 vaccination. The receptor source for this set is an adult in good health. Each CDR3 is given with its conserved first and last residue. A D gene is named only where the DNA matches it firmly.

d_call cdr3_length j_call v_call cdr3_nt cdr3_aa
. 14 TRBJ2-2 TRBV5-6 TGTGCCAGCAGCTTCGGTGCGGGTTCAGGGGAGCTGTTTTTT CASSFGAGSGELFF
. 12 TRBJ1-1 TRBV14 TGTGCCAGCAGCTTTCGGGCCTCGGACGCTTTCTTT CASSFRASDAFF
. 13 TRBJ1-4 TRBV12-3/TRBV12-4 TGTGCCAGCAGTATCGGGACGAATGAAAAACTGTTTTTT CASSIGTNEKLFF
. 15 TRBJ2-1 TRBV10-3 TGTGCCATCAGTCAAGACTGGAACCCTTACAATGAGCAGTTCTTC CAISQDWNPYNEQFF
. 12 TRBJ2-7 TRBV2 TGTGCCAGCGGCCTAGCCAGCTACGAGCAGTACTTC CASGLASYEQYF
TRBD1 13 TRBJ1-1 TRBV29-1 TGCAGCGTAACATACAGGGGTGATACTGAAGCTTTCTTT CSVTYRGDTEAFF
. 15 TRBJ1-5 TRBV6-2/TRBV6-3 TGTGCCAGCAGTCTTCACGAGGGTAGGACTCAGCCCCAGCATTTT CASSLHEGRTQPQHF
TRBD2 18 TRBJ2-5 TRBV7-6 TGTGCCAGCAGCTTAGGCGTACTAGCGGGAGTAGGACAAGAGACCCAGTACTTC CASSLGVLAGVGQETQYF
. 13 TRBJ1-2 TRBV6-5 TGTGCCAGCCTAGCCCCGGGAGGCCTGGGCTACACCTTC CASLAPGGLGYTF
. 15 TRBJ2-2 TRBV10-3 TGTGCCATCAGCGGCGGGGTAGTTGACACCGGGGAGCTGTTTTTT CAISGGVVDTGELFF
. 12 TRBJ2-1 TRBV5-1 TGCGCCAGCAGCTTGTGGCGCGATGAGCAGTTCTTC CASSLWRDEQFF
. 12 TRBJ1-1 TRBV7-9 TGTGCCAGCAGCCCAGAAAACACTGAAGCTTTCTTT CASSPENTEAFF